This TCR beta chain originates from a study of patients and donors after allogeneic stem cell transplantation. Trimming left V 6 bases short and J 1 base short, with 21 bases between. This CDR3 comprises 17 residues. Per the germline V gene, CDR1 is MNHEY and CDR2 is SVGAGI. This clonotype turned up a few times. TCRdb re-analysed the RT-PCR reads in MiXCR, keeping a single row per CDR3 protein. The data hold under 200,000 distinct CDR3 sequences, with more than 20% observed a single time. The receptor's source is a human donor who was either an allogeneic HSCT recipient or a stem cell or donor lymphocyte infusion donor (not recorded which). It is not recorded whose cells these are; they may come from a transplant donor. Material for sequencing was blood, either unsorted or a sorted T cell fraction (not recorded which). The J gene is TRBJ1-1, the V gene TRBV6-5; D remains ambiguous. The CDR3 sequence is CASSYLWLSPTNTEAFF. CDR3 bases: TGTGCCAGCAGCTATTTGTGGTTAAGCCCCACGAACACTGAAGCTTTCTTT.